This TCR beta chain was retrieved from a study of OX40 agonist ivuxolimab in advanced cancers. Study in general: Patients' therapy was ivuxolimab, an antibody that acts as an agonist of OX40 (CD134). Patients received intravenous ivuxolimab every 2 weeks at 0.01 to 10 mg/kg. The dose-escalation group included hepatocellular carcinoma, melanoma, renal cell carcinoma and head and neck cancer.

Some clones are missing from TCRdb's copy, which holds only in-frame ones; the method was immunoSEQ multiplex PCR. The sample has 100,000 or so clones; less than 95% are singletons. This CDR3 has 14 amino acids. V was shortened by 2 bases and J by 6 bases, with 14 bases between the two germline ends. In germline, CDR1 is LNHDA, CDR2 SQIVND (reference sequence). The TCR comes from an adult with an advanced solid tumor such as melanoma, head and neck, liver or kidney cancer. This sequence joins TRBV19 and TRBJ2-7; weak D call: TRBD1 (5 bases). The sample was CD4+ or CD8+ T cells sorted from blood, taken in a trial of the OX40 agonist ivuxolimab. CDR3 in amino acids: CASSIKVRASEQYF. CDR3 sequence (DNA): TGTGCCAGTAGTATAAAAGTCAGGGCAAGCGAGCAGTACTTC.